The entry below gives a single T cell receptor beta chain sequence along with its context. In the original workflow: Reference gene primer amplification in the assay estimated nucleated cell counts. Here immunoSEQ multiplex PCR was the method, and the copy in TCRdb shows in-frame clones only, minus some. V and J calls and clone size follow that table, whereas D and trimming were derived from the DNA. The sample contains tens of thousands of clones, around 77% of which appear only once. This specimen belongs to a study of blood T cell repertoires in COVID-19. Study details: Acute and convalescent COVID-19 samples came from the United States, Italy and Spain. Sample material is recorded as cDNA or gDNA derived from T cells, B-cell-depleted T cells, or PBMCs.

Germline values: CDR1 MDHEN, CDR2 SYDVKM. This CDR3 is built from 15 residues. The ends lost 8 bases at V and 0 bases at J; junction bases unmatched: 7. The chain carries TRBV28 and TRBJ2-1, with 7 bases identical to TRBD2. The sequenced material came from peripheral blood. This receptor was taken from a man older than 75 with active or convalescent COVID-19. The CDR3 DNA reads TGTGCCAGCGTTCCGAGCGGGGCCTCCTACAATGAGCAGTTCTTC. Translation: CASVPSGASYNEQFF.